This T cell receptor (beta chain) appears in the sequencing data of a study of a mutant IDH1 vaccine in newly diagnosed glioma. Sequenced by immunoSEQ multiplex PCR; TCRdb stores in-frame clones only, minus some. The table records about 64,000 clones, roughly four fifths of them present only once. As concerns this clone: Its target is unknown.

Indicated time point: week 35, safety follow-up. A single vaccine dose contained 300 ug of mutant IDH1 20-mer peptide, and topical imiquimod was used with it. In weeks 1, 3, 5, 7, 11, 15, 19 and 23, patients were immunized, eight times in all. CDR3 length: 15 residues. V trimming: 5 bases; J trimming: 2 bases; junction bases outside the gene matches: 5. Looked up from germline, CDR1 is SGHTA and CDR2 is FQGTGA. The study's findings and limits: Vaccination induced immune responses in roughly 93% of patients.

The receptor was derived from a man over 45 with glioma. The chain joins TRBV7-3 to TRBJ2-3; 9 bases line up with TRBD1. The source was PBMCs, collected from a glioma patient whose treatment included an IDH1 peptide vaccine. The CDR3 is CASSPGTGNTDTQYF. In nucleotides, the CDR3 is TGTGCCAGCAGCCCCGGGACAGGGAACACAGATACGCAGTATTTT.